This T cell receptor beta chain was documented in a study of shared clonotypes between healthy human individuals. Germline values: CDR1 SGDLS, CDR2 YYNGEE. Trimming left V 4 bases short and J 3 bases short, with 12 bases between. This CDR3 spans 14 amino acids. Data came from immunoSEQ multiplex PCR; TCRdb stores just in-frame clones and leaves some out. This sample has about 1.5 million clones; about 98% occur once, and the top ten carry about 0.4%. This chain joins TRBV9 and TRBJ2-3; D unresolved. The origin of this receptor is a man under 40 in good health. Sequencing was done on a sample of naive CD4+ T cells sorted from blood. Subset defined: CD45RA+ positively selected. CDR3: CASSIREGTDTQYF. The CDR3 bases are TGTGCCAGCAGCATAAGAGAAGGGACAGATACGCAGTATTTT.